This T cell receptor beta chain was observed in a study of T-cell memory formation after mild COVID-19. For the study at large: For the most part, TCR clusters were specific to one donor.

CDR3 length: 15 amino acids. The junction had 6 bases not matched to a gene; V was cut back by 4 bases and J by 4 bases. The germline CDR1 and CDR2 sequences are SEHNR and FQNEAQ (reference sequence). In the case of this clonotype: Its matching antigen is unknown.

General study points: A subset of responding clones appeared in pre-infection memory, suggesting cross-reactive memory joined.

It was 5'RACE with constant-segment primers that produced the TCR alpha and TCR beta cDNA libraries, which carried sample barcodes and UMIs. One entry per CDR3 protein, called by TCRdb with MiXCR from the 5' RACE reads. The repertoire holds under 600,000 distinct CDR3 sequences, with about a fifth as singletons. This sequence joins TRBV7-9 and TRBJ2-2; 7 positions match TRBD1. The source is an adult woman who had mild COVID-19 (a few samples of this study predate the infection). Cell type and time point are not known. Input material: PBMCs or a T cell subset sorted from them (not recorded which). The CDR3 sequence is CASSSSTGLTGELFF. The CDR3 nucleotides read TGTGCCAGCAGCTCTTCGACAGGGCTCACCGGGGAGCTGTTTTTT. Complete variable domain (other parts from reference TRBV7-9 and TRBJ2-2): DTGVSQNPRHKITKRGQNVTFRCDPISEHNRLYWYRQTLGQGPEFLTYFQNEAQLEKSRLLSDRFSAERPKGSFSTLEIQRTEQGDSAMYLCASSSSTGLTGELFFGEGSRLTVL.